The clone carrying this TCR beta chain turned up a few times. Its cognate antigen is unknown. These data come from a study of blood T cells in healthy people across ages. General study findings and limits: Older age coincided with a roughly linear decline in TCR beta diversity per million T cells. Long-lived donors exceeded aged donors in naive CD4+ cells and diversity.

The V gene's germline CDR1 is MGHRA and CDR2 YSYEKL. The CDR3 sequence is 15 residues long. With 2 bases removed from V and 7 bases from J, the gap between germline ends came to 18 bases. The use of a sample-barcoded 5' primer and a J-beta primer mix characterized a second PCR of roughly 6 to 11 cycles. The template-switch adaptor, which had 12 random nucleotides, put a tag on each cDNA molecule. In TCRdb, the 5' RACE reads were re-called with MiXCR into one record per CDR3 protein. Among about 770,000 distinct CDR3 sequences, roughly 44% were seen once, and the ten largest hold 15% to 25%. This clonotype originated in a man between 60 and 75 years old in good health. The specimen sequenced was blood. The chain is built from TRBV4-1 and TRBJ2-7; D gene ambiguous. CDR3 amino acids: CASSQQAFSEWEQYF. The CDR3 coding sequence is TGCGCCAGCAGCCAACAGGCGTTTTCGGAGTGGGAGCAGTACTTC.